This TCR beta chain was obtained from a study of T-cell memory formation after mild COVID-19. Ten or more counts support this clonotype. From the 5' RACE reads, TCRdb called clonotypes with MiXCR, one entry per CDR3 protein. The repertoire has about 350,000 distinct CDR3 sequences, roughly an eighth of them found once; the top ten carry 22%. The receptor was isolated from a man between 18 and 29 years old who had mild COVID-19 (a few samples of this study predate the infection). Cell type and time point are not known. Sequenced material: PBMCs or a T cell subset sorted from them (not recorded which).

DNA of the CDR3: TGTGCCAGCAGCTATTCCCAGGGGTTTAATTGGCCCCAGCATTTT. It yields the protein CASSYSQGFNWPQHF. This chain connects TRBV6-2 or TRBV6-3 to TRBJ1-5; D might be TRBD1 (6 bases). The CDR3 is 15 residues long. Germline lookup yields CDR1 MNHEY and CDR2 SVGEGT. Trimming left V 6 bases short and J 9 bases short, with 21 bases between.